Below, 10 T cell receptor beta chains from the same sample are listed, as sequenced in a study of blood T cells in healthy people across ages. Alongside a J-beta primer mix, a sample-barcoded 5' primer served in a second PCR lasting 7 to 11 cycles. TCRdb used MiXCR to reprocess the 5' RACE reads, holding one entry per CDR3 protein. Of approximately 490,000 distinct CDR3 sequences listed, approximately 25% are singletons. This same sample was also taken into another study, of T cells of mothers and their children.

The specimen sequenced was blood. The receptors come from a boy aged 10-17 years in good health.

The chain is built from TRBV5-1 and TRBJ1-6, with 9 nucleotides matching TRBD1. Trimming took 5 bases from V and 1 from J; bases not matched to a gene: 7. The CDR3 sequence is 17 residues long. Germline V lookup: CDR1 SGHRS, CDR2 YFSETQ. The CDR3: CASRSDRGGSYNSPLHF. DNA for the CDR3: TGCGCCAGCAGGTCGGACAGGGGAGGATCCTATAATTCACCCCTCCACTTT.

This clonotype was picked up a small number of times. This CDR3 is CSARDSSRSEQYF. CDR3 bases: TGCAGTGCTAGAGATTCGTCTAGATCCGAGCAGTACTTC. The chain combines TRBV20-1 with TRBJ2-5, with no clear D. The end of the DNA fits TRBJ2-7 better, so the J call may be wrong. Germline V gene lookup returns CDR1 DFQATT and CDR2 SNEGSKA (reference sequence). The CDR3 runs 13 residues.

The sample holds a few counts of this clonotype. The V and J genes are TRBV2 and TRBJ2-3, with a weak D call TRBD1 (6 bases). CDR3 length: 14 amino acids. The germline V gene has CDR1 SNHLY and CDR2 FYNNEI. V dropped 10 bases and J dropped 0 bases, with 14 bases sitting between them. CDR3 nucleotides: TGTGCCAACAAGCTGGGGGCTAGCACAGATACGCAGTATTTT. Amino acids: CANKLGASTDTQYF.

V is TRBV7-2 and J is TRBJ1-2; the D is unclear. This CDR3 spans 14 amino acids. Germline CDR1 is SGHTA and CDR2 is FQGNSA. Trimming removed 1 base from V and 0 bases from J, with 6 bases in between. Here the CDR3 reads CASSLVMSNYGYTF. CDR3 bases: TGTGCCAGCAGCTTAGTAATGTCTAACTATGGCTACACCTTC.

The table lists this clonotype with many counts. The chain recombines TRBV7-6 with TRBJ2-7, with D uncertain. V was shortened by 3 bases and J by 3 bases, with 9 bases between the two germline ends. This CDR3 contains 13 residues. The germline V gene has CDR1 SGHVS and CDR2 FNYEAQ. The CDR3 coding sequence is TGTGCCAGCAGCTTGTCGAAGGGCTACGAGCAGTACTTC. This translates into CASSLSKGYEQYF.

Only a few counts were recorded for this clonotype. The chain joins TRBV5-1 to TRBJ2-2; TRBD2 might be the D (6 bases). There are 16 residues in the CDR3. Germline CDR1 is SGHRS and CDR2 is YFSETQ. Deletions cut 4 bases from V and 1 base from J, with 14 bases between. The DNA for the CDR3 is TGCGCCAGCAGCCGGTCGGGGACTCAGAACACCGGGGAGCTGTTTTTT. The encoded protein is CASSRSGTQNTGELFF.

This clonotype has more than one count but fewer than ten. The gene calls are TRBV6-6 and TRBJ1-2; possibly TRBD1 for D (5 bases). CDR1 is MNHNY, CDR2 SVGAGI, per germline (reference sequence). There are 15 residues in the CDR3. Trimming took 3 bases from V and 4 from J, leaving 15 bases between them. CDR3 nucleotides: TGTGCCAGCAGTTATCAGGGTAGGGCAGGCTATGGCTACACCTTC. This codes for CASSYQGRAGYGYTF.

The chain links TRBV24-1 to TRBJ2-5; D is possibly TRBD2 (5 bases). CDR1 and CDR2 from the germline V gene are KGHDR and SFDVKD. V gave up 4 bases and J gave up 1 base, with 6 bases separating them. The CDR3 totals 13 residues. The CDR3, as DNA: TGTGCCACCAGTGACGGAGGCCAAGAGACCCAGTACTTC. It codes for CATSDGGQETQYF.

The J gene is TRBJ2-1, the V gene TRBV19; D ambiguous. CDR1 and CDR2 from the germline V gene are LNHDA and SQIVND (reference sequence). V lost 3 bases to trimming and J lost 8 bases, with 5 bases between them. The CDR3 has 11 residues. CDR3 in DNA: TGTGCCAGTAGTATCATGGATGAGCAGTTCTTC. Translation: CASSIMDEQFF.

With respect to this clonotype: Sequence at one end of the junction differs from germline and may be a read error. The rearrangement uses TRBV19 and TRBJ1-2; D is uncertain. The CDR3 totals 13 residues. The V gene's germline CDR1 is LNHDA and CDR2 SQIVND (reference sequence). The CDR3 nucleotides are TGTGCCGGTAGTCCCCAGGTTAACTATGGCTACACCTTC. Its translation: CAGSPQVNYGYTF.